This TCR beta chain comes out of a study of identical twins. TCRdb re-analysed the 5' RACE reads in MiXCR, keeping a single row per CDR3 protein. The sample has approximately 1.8 million distinct CDR3 sequences, more than 30% seen once. CDR1 is LGHNA, CDR2 YNFKEQ, per germline. This CDR3 contains 15 residues. After removal of 2 bases from V and 4 bases from J, the junction contained 7 bases not matched to a gene. V usage is TRBV4-2 and J usage is TRBJ2-7; 8 bases align to TRBD2. The material sequenced was cord blood. This receptor was obtained from a newborn girl in good health. The DNA for the CDR3 is TGTGCCAGCAGCCAACGTCAAGCGGGAGCGTACGAGCAGTACTTC. As protein: CASSQRQAGAYEQYF.